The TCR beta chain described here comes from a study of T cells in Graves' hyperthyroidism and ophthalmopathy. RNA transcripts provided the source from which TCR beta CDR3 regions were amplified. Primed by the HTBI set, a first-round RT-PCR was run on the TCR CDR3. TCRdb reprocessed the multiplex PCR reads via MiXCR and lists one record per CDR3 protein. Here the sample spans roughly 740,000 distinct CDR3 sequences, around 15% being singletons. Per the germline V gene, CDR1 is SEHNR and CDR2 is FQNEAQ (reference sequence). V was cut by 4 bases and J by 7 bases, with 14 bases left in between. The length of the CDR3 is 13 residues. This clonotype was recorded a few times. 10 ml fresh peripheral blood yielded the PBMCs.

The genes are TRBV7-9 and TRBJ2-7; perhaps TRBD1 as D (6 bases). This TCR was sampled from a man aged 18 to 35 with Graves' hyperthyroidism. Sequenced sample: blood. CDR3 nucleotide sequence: TGTGCCAGCAGCTCCTACAGGGCCCGAGAGCAGTACTTC. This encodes CASSSYRAREQYF. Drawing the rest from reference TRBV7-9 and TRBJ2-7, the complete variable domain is DTGVSQNPRHKITKRGQNVTFRCDPISEHNRLYWYRQTLGQGPEFLTYFQNEAQLEKSRLLSDRFSAERPKGSFSTLEIQRTEQGDSAMYLCASSSYRAREQYFGPGTRLTVT.